A single T cell receptor (beta chain) is shown here with its context. What it recognizes is unknown. TCRdb's table, derived via immunoSEQ multiplex PCR, lists solely in-frame clones and lacks some. The sample contains 100,000 or so clones, roughly 84% of which appear only once. This sample was taken from a study of T cell responses to AZD1222 COVID-19 vaccine. General study findings and limits: Mostly white British, mostly female donors; authors suggested clonal diversity may be underestimated.

V shed 4 bases and J shed 6 bases, with 13 bases lying between them. CDR1 is MDHEN, CDR2 SYDVKM, per germline. The CDR3 has 14 amino acids. This sequence joins TRBV28 and TRBJ1-5; the D gene is possibly TRBD1 (5 bases). The specimen comprised peripheral blood, sampled on day 0 of AZD1222 vaccination. This clonotype was sampled from an adult in good health. The CDR3 loop is CASSSQGPGQPQHF. The CDR3 DNA reads TGTGCCAGCAGTTCCCAGGGTCCGGGTCAGCCCCAGCATTTT.